The rows below give T cell receptor beta chains drawn from one sample of a study of blood T cell repertoires in COVID-19. TCRdb keeps only in-frame clones here, not all; method: immunoSEQ multiplex PCR. The data show fewer than 250,000 clones, with 82% seen just once and roughly 8% held by the top ten. The sample comprised peripheral blood. Every receptor here comes from a woman in her fifties or sixties with COVID-19, enrolled during active disease. CDR3s include the opening cysteine and the closing phenylalanine or tryptophan. A D gene is named only where the DNA matches it firmly. Some rows mark clone size as missing; the rest say once, few, many or name a class of expanded clone.

j_gene | abundance | d_gene | len | v_gene | CDR3aa | CDR3nt
TRBJ2-7 | once | NA | 14 | TRBV7-8 | CASSLRRAAYEQYF | TGTGCCAGCAGCTTACGGCGGGCCGCCTACGAGCAGTACTTC
TRBJ2-1 | NA | NA | 17 | TRBV4-1 | CASSHGPDRLSYNEQFF | TGCGCCAGCAGCCATGGCCCGGACAGACTCTCCTACAATGAGCAGTTCTTC
TRBJ1-3 | NA | TRBD1 | 14 | TRBV28 | CASSFRQGRNTIYF | TGTGCCAGCAGTTTTCGACAGGGTCGAAACACCATATATTTT
TRBJ2-2 | NA | NA | 13 | TRBV11-1 | CASSATVTGELFF | TGTGCCAGCAGCGCGACAGTCACCGGGGAGCTGTTTTTT
TRBJ1-2 | NA | NA | 14 | TRBV19 | CASSEKVLQDGYTF | TGTGCCAGTAGCGAAAAAGTGTTGCAGGATGGCTACACCTTC
TRBJ2-5 | NA | NA | 14 | TRBV24-1 | CATSDLHRGETQYF | TGTGCCACCAGTGATTTGCACCGGGGGGAGACCCAGTACTTC
TRBJ2-3 | NA | TRBD2 | 16 | TRBV7-3 | CASSPQGGRHTDTQYF | TGTGCCAGCAGCCCTCAGGGAGGGAGACACACAGATACGCAGTATTTT
TRBJ2-3 | once | NA | 14 | TRBV3-1/TRBV3-2 | CASSRGLNTDTQYF | TGTGCCAGCAGCCGTGGGCTAAACACAGATACGCAGTATTTT
TRBJ1-1 | NA | TRBD1 | 16 | TRBV7-2 | CASGRVAGGYISEAFF | TGTGCCAGCGGCCGGGTGGCAGGGGGCTACATTTCTGAAGCTTTCTTT
TRBJ1-1 | NA | NA | 15 | TRBV7-9 | CASSLGAALNTEAFF | TGTGCCAGCAGCTTAGGGGCAGCTCTGAACACTGAAGCTTTCTTT
TRBJ2-5 | NA | NA | 12 | TRBV28 | CASGPRQETQYF | TGTGCCAGCGGCCCTAGACAAGAGACCCAGTACTTC
TRBJ1-3 | NA | NA | 15 | TRBV6-5 | CASTRDLDSGNTIYF | TGTGCCAGCACCCGGGACTTAGACTCTGGAAACACCATATATTTT
TRBJ1-1 | once | TRBD1 | 15 | TRBV7-2 | CASSLGNRGWTEAFF | TGTGCCAGCAGCTTAGGAAACAGGGGTTGGACTGAAGCTTTCTTT
TRBJ2-3 | once | TRBD2 | 15 | TRBV7-9 | CASSPRGGATDTQYF | TGTGCCAGCAGCCCGCGGGGGGGGGCCACAGATACGCAGTATTTT
TRBJ2-6 | few | NA | 14 | TRBV28 | CASSPSSGANVLTF | TGTGCCAGCAGCCCGAGCTCTGGGGCCAACGTCCTGACTTTC
TRBJ1-2 | few | NA | 13 | TRBV6-5 | CASNRGPEAEVTF | TGTGCCAGCAATCGAGGTCCGGAAGCCGAGGTCACCTTC
TRBJ1-6 | NA | TRBD1 | 14 | TRBV2 | CASSVRQGTSPLHF | TGTGCCAGCAGTGTCCGACAGGGGACTTCACCCCTCCACTTT
TRBJ2-5 | NA | TRBD2 | 14 | TRBV28 | CASSLSLASETQYF | TGTGCCAGCAGTTTATCACTAGCGTCGGAGACCCAGTACTTC
TRBJ2-1 | once | NA | 13 | TRBV2 | CASSPDWNNEQFF | TGTGCCAGCAGTCCGGACTGGAACAATGAGCAGTTCTTC
TRBJ1-5 | NA | TRBD1 | 15 | TRBV19 | CASSSGTGQGRPQHF | TGTGCCAGTAGCTCCGGGACAGGCCAAGGTAGGCCCCAGCATTTT
TRBJ2-1 | NA | TRBD1 | 14 | TRBV29-1 | CSSGLGQGFNEQFF | TGCAGTTCGGGTCTGGGACAGGGTTTTAATGAGCAGTTCTTC
TRBJ2-3 | NA | TRBD2 | 16 | TRBV4-2 | CASSQGSGGFTDTQYF | TGTGCCAGCAGCCAAGGTAGCGGGGGGTTCACAGATACGCAGTATTTT
TRBJ2-7 | NA | NA | 12 | TRBV28 | CASSAPGSEQYF | TGTGCCAGCAGTGCACCAGGCTCCGAGCAGTACTTC
TRBJ1-5 | NA | NA | 13 | TRBV2 | CASKGVGITPQHF | TGTGCCAGCAAAGGGGTGGGAATCACGCCCCAGCATTTT
TRBJ1-2 | NA | NA | 13 | TRBV5-5 | CASSLSGEGLHTF | TGTGCCAGCAGCTTGTCCGGGGAAGGGCTGCACACCTTC
TRBJ1-5 | NA | TRBD1 | 14 | TRBV28 | CASSPPGGGQPQHF | TGTGCCAGCAGTCCACCAGGGGGAGGTCAGCCCCAGCATTTT
TRBJ2-3 | once | TRBD1 | 16 | TRBV6-6 | CASSYPTRQGADTQYF | TGTGCCAGCAGTTACCCTACCCGCCAGGGGGCAGATACGCAGTATTTT
TRBJ1-5 | NA | NA | 13 | TRBV29-1 | CSVATGGGQPQHF | TGCAGCGTTGCCACGGGTGGTGGACAGCCCCAGCATTTT
TRBJ1-5 | once | NA | 14 | TRBV29-1 | CSVERFHSNQPQHF | TGCAGCGTTGAACGGTTTCATAGCAATCAGCCCCAGCATTTT
TRBJ2-7 | NA | TRBD2 | 15 | TRBV6-6 | CASSPRLAGGGEQYF | TGTGCCAGCAGTCCTCGTCTAGCGGGGGGGGGCGAGCAGTACTTC
TRBJ2-1 | NA | TRBD2 | 16 | TRBV15 | CATSRVPRGGEDEQFF | TGTGCCACCAGCAGAGTACCACGGGGGGGCGAGGATGAGCAGTTCTTC
TRBJ2-3 | NA | NA | 14 | TRBV6-5 | CASLRRGMGDTQYF | TGTGCCAGCCTCCGCCGGGGGATGGGGGATACGCAGTATTTT
TRBJ1-5 | NA | NA | 17 | TRBV18 | CASSPDRSRSQNQPQHF | TGTGCCAGCTCACCTGACAGGTCACGCTCTCAAAATCAGCCCCAGCATTTT
TRBJ2-3 | NA | TRBD2 | 16 | TRBV7-9 | CASSPRTSGSADTQYF | TGTGCCAGCAGCCCTAGGACTAGCGGGAGTGCAGATACGCAGTATTTT
TRBJ1-5 | NA | TRBD1 | 14 | TRBV19 | CASKKGAGNQPQHF | TGTGCCAGTAAAAAGGGGGCGGGAAATCAGCCCCAGCATTTT
TRBJ2-5 | once | TRBD2 | 15 | TRBV2 | CASSDLAGALGTQYF | TGTGCCAGCAGTGATCTAGCGGGGGCTCTGGGGACCCAGTACTTC
TRBJ2-5 | NA | TRBD1 | 13 | TRBV6-5 | CASSRDRKETQYF | TGTGCCAGCAGCAGGGACAGGAAAGAGACCCAGTACTTC